The present entry profiles one T cell receptor beta chain with its context. Antigen specificity is unknown. This record belongs to a study of T cell responses to AZD1222 COVID-19 vaccine. Study-wide results and limits: After the peak T cell response, and only then, were repertoires sampled. Females made up more of the donors, who were largely white British, and clonal diversity may have come out too low.

The CDR3 is 13 amino acids. V shed 1 base and J shed 7 bases, with 8 bases lying between them. CDR1 is MDHEN and CDR2 is SYDVKM in the germline V gene. The method was immunoSEQ multiplex PCR; TCRdb's version includes in-frame clones alone and lacks a portion of them. The sample holds 42,000 or so clones, about 90% seen once. The sample consisted of peripheral blood, taken 28 days after the second dose of the MenACWY control vaccine. The clonotype was recovered from an adult who received the MenACWY meningococcal vaccine as a control. The chain couples TRBV28 to TRBJ2-1; D gene ambiguous. CDR3 in amino acids: CASSLFPANEQFF. In nucleotides, the CDR3 is TGTGCCAGCAGTTTATTCCCAGCGAATGAGCAGTTCTTC.